This entry lists 8 T cell receptor beta chains sequenced from one sample in a study of Graves' ophthalmopathy and Graves' hyperthyroidism. Amplification from RNA transcripts yielded the TCR beta CDR3 regions. Second-round multiplex PCR came after first-round RT-PCR with HTBI primers. TCRdb reprocessed the multiplex PCR reads via MiXCR and lists one record per CDR3 protein. The repertoire consists of some 250,000 distinct CDR3 sequences, with around 42% occurring once and the leading ten covering about half. Sequencing input: peripheral blood. These receptors came from an adult man with Graves' ophthalmopathy.

The chain uses TRBV2 and TRBJ2-7; D remains unclear. The CDR3 runs 12 residues. Trimming removed 6 bases at V and 0 bases at J, with 6 bases between. Germline V CDR1 and CDR2: SNHLY, FYNNEI. The CDR3 region has the DNA TGTGCCAGCAGACGGGCCTCCTACGAGCAGTACTTC. This translates into CASRRASYEQYF. Drawing the rest from reference TRBV2 and TRBJ2-7, the complete variable domain is EPEVTQTPSHQVTQMGQEVILRCVPISNHLYFYWYRQILGQKVEFLVSFYNNEISEKSEIFDDQFSVERPDGSNFTLKIRSTKLEDSAMYFCASRRASYEQYFGPGTRLTVT.

This clonotype was counted a few times. The DNA of the CDR3 is TGTGCCAGCAGCCCGACAGTAAACACCGGGGAGCTGTTTTTT. It is translated as CASSPTVNTGELFF. The J gene is TRBJ2-2, the V gene TRBV7-9; D is perhaps TRBD1 (5 bases). The CDR3 spans 14 residues. Germline loops: CDR1 SEHNR, CDR2 FQNEAQ (reference sequence). The V end was cut by 5 bases, the J end by 2 bases, with 9 bases between. The full variable domain, with the rest looked up from reference TRBV7-9 and TRBJ2-2, is DTGVSQNPRHKITKRGQNVTFRCDPISEHNRLYWYRQTLGQGPEFLTYFQNEAQLEKSRLLSDRFSAERPKGSFSTLEIQRTEQGDSAMYLCASSPTVNTGELFFGEGSRLTVL.

This clonotype was detected only a few times. The gene calls are TRBV2 and TRBJ1-4; a possible D gene is TRBD1 (6 bases). The V end lost 1 base, the J end lost 0 bases, and 6 bases lay between the germline ends. The germline gives CDR1 SNHLY, CDR2 FYNNEI. The CDR3 covers 15 residues. CDR3 loop: CASSEDRATNEKLFF. The CDR3 DNA follows: TGTGCCAGCAGTGAAGACAGGGCAACTAATGAAAAACTGTTTTTT.

The J gene is TRBJ2-5, the V gene TRBV7-3, with 7 bases fitting TRBD2. With 2 bases clipped from V and 5 bases from J, the junction kept 8 bases outside the gene matches. The V gene's germline CDR1 is SGHTA and CDR2 FQGTGA. The CDR3 totals 15 residues. CDR3 DNA sequence: TGTGCCAGCAGCTTAGAGGGCGGGGGATGGGAGACCCAGTACTTC. Translation gives CASSLEGGGWETQYF.

The CDR3 protein is CASSNRGPERETQYF. CDR3 coding DNA: TGTGCCAGCAGCAACCGGGGCCCCGAGAGAGAGACCCAGTACTTC. The chain links TRBV2 to TRBJ2-5; D may be TRBD1 or TRBD2 (5 bases each). Per the germline V gene, CDR1 is SNHLY and CDR2 is FYNNEI. The CDR3 covers 15 residues. V was trimmed by 6 bases and J by 4 bases, leaving 18 bases between them.

This clonotype was seen only a few times. CDR3 sequence (DNA): TGCGCCAGCAGCAAGGACAGGGGAAATAGATACGAGCAGTACTTC. It codes for CASSKDRGNRYEQYF. This chain uses TRBV5-1 with TRBJ2-7; 9 nucleotides line up with TRBD1. The ends lost 4 bases at V and 4 bases at J; junction bases unmatched: 9. This CDR3 has 15 amino acids. CDR1 SGHRS and CDR2 YFSETQ come from the germline V gene.

For this clonotype: This may be a read error: a much more frequent sequence differs by one nucleotide. The chain couples TRBV19 to TRBJ1-5; no clear D gene. CDR1 and CDR2 from the germline V gene are LNHDA and SQIVND (reference sequence). CDR3 length equals 12 residues. The V and J ends lost 5 bases and 7 bases respectively, with 9 bases between them. The CDR3 loop is CASSLNGQPQHF. The CDR3 nucleotides are TGTGCCAGTAGTCTTAACGGACAGCCCCAGCATTTT. Supplemented by reference TRBV19 and TRBJ1-5, the full variable domain reads DGGITQSPKYLFRKEGQNVTLSCEQNLNHDAMYWYRQDPGQGLRLIYYSQIVNDFQKGDIAEGYSVSREKKESFPLTVTSAQKNPTAFYLCASSLNGQPQHFGDGTRLSIL.

This clonotype came up a few times. The rearrangement uses TRBV6-5 and TRBJ1-5; 8 bases match TRBD1. CDR3 length: 14 residues. The V gene end was trimmed by 5 bases and the J gene end by 6 bases; junction bases not matched to a gene: 6. The germline gives CDR1 MNHEY, CDR2 SVGAGI. For the CDR3, the DNA is TGTGCCAGCAGTAACGACAGGGGATCTCAGCCCCAGCATTTT. Protein product: CASSNDRGSQPQHF.